These 2 T cell receptor beta chains originate from one sample sequenced in a study of T cell clonotyping in hematopoietic cell transplantation. Time point reported: recipient sample about 28 days before transplant, after cytoreduction. TCRdb's table, derived via immunoSEQ multiplex PCR, lists solely in-frame clones and lacks some. The table includes about 18,000 clones, roughly 88% detected once. Sequenced material: peripheral blood mononuclear cells, taken before stem cell transplant. All receptors derive from a man aged 45 to 65 with acute myeloid leukemia. Some clones in this sample may be carry-over from other donors' samples.

The chain uses TRBV2 and TRBJ2-2; 11 bases map to TRBD2. CDR3 length equals 15 residues. J gave up 4 bases and V 6 bases, and 4 bases lay outside the gene matches. Looked up from germline, CDR1 is SNHLY and CDR2 is FYNNEI. In DNA, the CDR3 is TGTGCCAGCAGAAAGCTAGCGGGGGGCACCGGGGAGCTGTTTTTT. This codes for CASRKLAGGTGELFF.

CDR3 in amino acids: CASELGRQGTQYF. The CDR3 coding sequence is TGTGCCAGCGAATTGGGCCGGCAGGGTACGCAGTATTTT. The chain couples TRBV19 to TRBJ2-3; a possible D gene is TRBD1 (5 bases). CDR3 size: 13 residues. The germline V and J ends were trimmed by 9 bases and 8 bases, with 18 bases remaining between them. CDR1 is LNHDA and CDR2 is SQIVND in the germline V gene (reference sequence).